These T cell receptor beta chains were read from a single sample in a study of blood T cell repertoires in COVID-19. Some clones are missing from TCRdb's copy, which holds only in-frame ones; the method was immunoSEQ multiplex PCR. This sample carries roughly 200,000 clones, 85% to 95% of them seen once, and the ten largest clones take 0.6% to 0.8%. Sequenced material: peripheral blood. Receptor source: a man aged 30 to 39 with COVID-19, enrolled during active disease. The CDR3 runs from the conserved cysteine through the conserved F or W. Each record gives: D gene, V gene, J gene, clone size, CDR3 length, CDR3 protein, CDR3 DNA. The D gene is left open where the match is weak. The size entry is marked missing in some rows and otherwise reads once, few, many or a size class.

d_gene: .; v_gene: TRBV6-5; j_gene: TRBJ2-7; abundance: .; len: 13; CDR3aa: CATKQGTSYEQYF; CDR3nt: TGTGCCACCAAACAGGGGACTTCCTACGAGCAGTACTTC
d_gene: .; v_gene: TRBV7-2; j_gene: TRBJ1-4; abundance: .; len: 13; CDR3aa: CASSTAEREKLFF; CDR3nt: TGTGCCAGCAGCACCGCAGAGCGGGAAAAACTGTTTTTT
d_gene: TRBD1; v_gene: TRBV19; j_gene: TRBJ1-1; abundance: .; len: 13; CDR3aa: CASWTGLNTEAFF; CDR3nt: TGTGCCAGCTGGACAGGGCTGAACACTGAAGCTTTCTTT
d_gene: TRBD2; v_gene: TRBV27; j_gene: TRBJ2-3; abundance: .; len: 17; CDR3aa: CASSEWGGTRVADTQYF; CDR3nt: TGTGCCAGCAGTGAATGGGGTGGGACTAGGGTGGCAGATACGCAGTATTTT
d_gene: .; v_gene: TRBV7-3; j_gene: TRBJ1-6; abundance: .; len: 16; CDR3aa: CASSSPLDSSDSPLHF; CDR3nt: TGTGCCAGCAGCTCCCCCTTAGACTCTTCCGATTCACCCCTCCACTTT
d_gene: .; v_gene: TRBV6-5; j_gene: TRBJ2-5; abundance: .; len: 16; CDR3aa: CASSYSGSGHKETQYF; CDR3nt: TGTGCCAGCAGTTACTCGGGCTCGGGACATAAAGAGACCCAGTACTTC
d_gene: TRBD1; v_gene: TRBV19; j_gene: TRBJ1-2; abundance: .; len: 13; CDR3aa: CASSPTGNYGYTF; CDR3nt: TGTGCCAGTAGCCCGACAGGGAACTATGGCTACACCTTC
d_gene: TRBD2; v_gene: TRBV19; j_gene: TRBJ2-7; abundance: few; len: 16; CDR3aa: CASSREVSASSYEQYF; CDR3nt: TGTGCCAGTAGTCGGGAGGTTTCTGCGAGCTCCTACGAGCAGTACTTC
d_gene: TRBD2; v_gene: TRBV14; j_gene: TRBJ2-7; abundance: .; len: 17; CDR3aa: CASSHSRSGLAGLEQYF; CDR3nt: TGTGCCAGCAGCCATTCTCGATCGGGACTAGCGGGGCTCGAGCAGTACTTC
d_gene: TRBD1; v_gene: TRBV6-2/TRBV6-3; j_gene: TRBJ1-2; abundance: once; len: 13; CDR3aa: CASSWGQSYGYTF; CDR3nt: TGTGCCAGCAGTTGGGGACAGAGCTATGGCTACACCTTC
d_gene: .; v_gene: TRBV5-4; j_gene: TRBJ1-2; abundance: .; len: 14; CDR3aa: CASSFNQGNYGYTF; CDR3nt: TGTGCCAGCAGCTTTAACCAGGGGAACTATGGCTACACCTTC
d_gene: .; v_gene: TRBV2; j_gene: TRBJ1-2; abundance: .; len: 12; CDR3aa: CASLQGLGGYTF; CDR3nt: TGTGCCAGCTTACAGGGCTTAGGTGGCTACACCTTC
d_gene: .; v_gene: TRBV9; j_gene: TRBJ1-4; abundance: .; len: 15; CDR3aa: CASSVGQGSNEKLFF; CDR3nt: TGTGCCAGCAGCGTAGGTCAGGGATCTAATGAAAAACTGTTTTTT
d_gene: .; v_gene: TRBV29-1; j_gene: TRBJ1-2; abundance: .; len: 12; CDR3aa: CSVESQGYGYTF; CDR3nt: TGCAGCGTTGAATCACAGGGCTATGGCTACACCTTC
d_gene: .; v_gene: TRBV5-1; j_gene: TRBJ1-1; abundance: .; len: 16; CDR3aa: CASSPIPGTTNTEAFF; CDR3nt: TGCGCCAGCAGCCCGATCCCCGGGACAACTAACACTGAAGCTTTCTTT
d_gene: .; v_gene: TRBV5-1; j_gene: TRBJ2-2; abundance: .; len: 16; CDR3aa: CASSFEGGGRTGELFF; CDR3nt: TGCGCCAGCAGCTTCGAAGGAGGGGGCCGCACCGGGGAGCTGTTTTTT
d_gene: .; v_gene: TRBV19; j_gene: TRBJ2-3; abundance: .; len: 16; CDR3aa: CASSIRRGLGTDTQYF; CDR3nt: TGTGCCAGTAGTATACGGAGGGGGCTGGGCACAGATACGCAGTATTTT
d_gene: .; v_gene: TRBV9; j_gene: TRBJ1-6; abundance: .; len: 15; CDR3aa: CASNPSAGNNSPLHF; CDR3nt: TGTGCCAGCAACCCTTCAGCGGGCAATAATTCACCCCTCCACTTT